This T cell receptor beta chain was captured by sequencing in a study of blood T cell repertoires in COVID-19. Background on the study: In each case, the material was cDNA or gDNA derived from T cells, B-cell-depleted T cells, or PBMCs.

Method: immunoSEQ multiplex PCR; TCRdb's copy keeps in-frame clones and lacks some. The sample records roughly 66,000 clones, approximately 79% being singletons. This TCR came from a man in his fifties or sixties with acute or convalescent COVID-19. The specimen sequenced was peripheral blood.

In DNA form, the CDR3 reads TGTGCCAGCAGGACAGGGCGACCGTCCGGGGCTGAAGCTTTCTTT. Translating it yields CASRTGRPSGAEAFF. This rearrangement joins TRBV2 to TRBJ1-1; 7 positions agree with TRBD1. The CDR3 covers 15 residues. The germline V gene encodes CDR1 SNHLY and CDR2 FYNNEI. V was pared by 6 bases and J by 6 bases, with 13 bases of the junction left unmatched.